The clone carrying this TCR beta chain came up many times. Its antigen is unidentified. The sample comes from a study of breast tumors, draining lymph nodes, adjacent tissues. In TCRdb, the multiplex PCR reads were re-called with MiXCR into one record per CDR3 protein. Altogether more than 12,000 distinct CDR3 sequences are present, around 50% being singletons, with the ten largest covering 30%. General observations from the study: The lymph node origin of tumor T cells was framed as consistent with a hypothesis, not demonstrated. Compared with lymph nodes, tumors were less diverse; compared with nontumor tissue, more. Data fit most tumor T cells coming from lymph node, expanding in tumor. Compared with basal-like, luminal-like tumors shared significantly more repertoire with nontumor tissue.

The CDR3 consists of 14 residues. In germline, CDR1 is LGHDT, CDR2 YNNKEL (reference sequence). V gave up 2 bases and J gave up 5 bases, with 12 bases separating them. The sequenced sample consisted of tumor-adjacent breast tissue. The sequence was obtained from a female donor with breast cancer. Some clones in this sample may be carry-over from other donors' samples. This chain links TRBV3-1 with TRBJ1-2; D uncertain. The CDR3 loop is CASSQNLAAYGYTF. The CDR3 DNA reads TGTGCCAGCAGCCAAAACTTAGCCGCATATGGCTACACCTTC.